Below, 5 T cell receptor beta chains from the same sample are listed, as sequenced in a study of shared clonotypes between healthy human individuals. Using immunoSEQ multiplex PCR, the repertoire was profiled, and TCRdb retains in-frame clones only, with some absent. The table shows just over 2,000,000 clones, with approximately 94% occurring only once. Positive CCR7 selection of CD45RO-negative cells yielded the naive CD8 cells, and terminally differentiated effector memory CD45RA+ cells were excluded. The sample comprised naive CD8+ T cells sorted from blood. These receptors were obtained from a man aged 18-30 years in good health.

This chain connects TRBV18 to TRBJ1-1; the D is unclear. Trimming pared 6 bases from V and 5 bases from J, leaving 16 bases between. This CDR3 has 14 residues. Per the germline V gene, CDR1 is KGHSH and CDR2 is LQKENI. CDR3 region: CASSPSSSWTEAFF. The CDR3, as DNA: TGTGCCAGCTCGCCAAGTAGTTCGTGGACTGAAGCTTTCTTT.

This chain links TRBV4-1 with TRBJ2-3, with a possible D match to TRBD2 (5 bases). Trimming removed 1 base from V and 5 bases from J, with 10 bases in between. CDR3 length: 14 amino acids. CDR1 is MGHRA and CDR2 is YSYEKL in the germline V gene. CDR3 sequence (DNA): TGCGCCAGCAGCCAAGGTTTCGGGGTAGATACGCAGTATTTT. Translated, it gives CASSQGFGVDTQYF.

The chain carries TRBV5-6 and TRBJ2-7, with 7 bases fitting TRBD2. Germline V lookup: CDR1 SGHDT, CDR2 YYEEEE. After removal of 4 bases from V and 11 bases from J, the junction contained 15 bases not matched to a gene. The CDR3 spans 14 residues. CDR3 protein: CASSPERGDYGEYF. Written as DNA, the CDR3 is TGTGCCAGCAGCCCCGAGCGGGGAGATTACGGGGAGTACTTC.

The DNA for the CDR3 is TGTGCCAGCAGCTTGGGACTAGCGGGAGAAGGGGTCGAGACCCAGTACTTC. Encoded protein: CASSLGLAGEGVETQYF. This chain links TRBV5-8 with TRBJ2-5, with 12 bases matching TRBD2. Germline assignment: CDR1 SGHTS and CDR2 YDEGEE. The CDR3 spans 17 residues. The V and J ends lost 0 bases and 5 bases, in that order; junction bases with no gene match: 8.

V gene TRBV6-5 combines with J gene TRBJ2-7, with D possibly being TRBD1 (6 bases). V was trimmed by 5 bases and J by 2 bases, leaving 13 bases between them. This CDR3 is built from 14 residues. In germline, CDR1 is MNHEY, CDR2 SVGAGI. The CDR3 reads CASSAQGYPYEQYF. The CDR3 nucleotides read TGTGCCAGCAGTGCACAGGGTTATCCCTACGAGCAGTACTTC.